Listed here is a single TCR beta chain. This clone's antigen is unknown. Nothing much larger sits one base from this clone, and base qualities are not available. Library construction relied on the immunoSEQ multiplex PCR assay. For the multiplex PCR, a mixture combining 60 forward primers for TCR Vbeta segments and 13 reverse primers for TCR Jbeta segments was used. A multiplex PCR assay on genomic DNA amplified the CDR3 region of rearranged TCR beta genes. The Illumina HiSeq System was used to sequence the amplified TCR beta libraries as 87-base-pair reads. The source study handled its data this way. A later analysis counted some 80 million unique TCR beta chains across the 690 or so repertoires, and roughly 11 million of these chains were shared by at least two donors. Raw reads were error-corrected and collapsed into unique sequences by a nearest-neighbor algorithm in which closely related sequences were merged to remove PCR and sequencing errors. V, D and J gene segments were assigned by aligning CDR3 sequences to IMGT reference sequences. Each retained sequence needed at least a six-nucleotide match to both a V gene segment and a J gene segment. A rearrangement counted as productive if the CDR3 had no stop codons and remained in frame with V and J, and every other rearrangement counted as non-productive. Following IMGT convention, CDR3 was defined as the stretch from the second conserved V-encoded cysteine up to the conserved J-encoded phenylalanine. Sequences without an unambiguous match to a single V gene segment were excluded from the earlier analysis of several hundred of the donors. In an earlier analysis of 587 of the donors, V segments were called functional above 56.7% productive rearrangements and were called segregating when the between-donor standard deviation exceeded 5%. A statistical classification framework was developed to diagnose cytomegalovirus status using the catalog of TCR beta chain sequences. In a later analysis, TCR nucleotide sequences were compared against IMGT/GENE-DB human TR gene sequences so that V and J genes could be assigned. A later analysis assigned CDR3 sequences and most-parsimonious VDJ recombination scenarios with the TCRdist pipeline. A later analysis defined each TCR beta chain by its CDR3 amino acid sequence plus V-gene family, and excluded reads lacking a unique V-gene family. To address suspected cross-contamination and a sequencing artifact, a later analysis removed under 600 highly shared, low-generation-probability nucleotide sequences. In a later analysis, a clonal expansion index was calculated for each public chain from normalized within-repertoire ranks of inferred template counts. Generation probabilities in a later analysis came from a VDJ recombination model fitted to out-of-frame rearrangements, and those results were checked against IGoR. In a later analysis, hypergeometric tests were used to score TCR-TCR, TCR-HLA and TCR-CMV co-occurrence, with a repertoire-size bias correction applied to TCR pairs. A later analysis estimated false discovery rates by permuting HLA or CMV assignments 20 times. In a later analysis, co-occurring TCRs were grouped with DBSCAN, and TCRdist sequence similarity was added when clustering was performed within HLA-allele-positive subsets. Repertoires with fewer than 30,000 or more than 120,000 public chains were left out of co-occurrence clustering, as were four to six repertoires with anomalous nucleotide sharing. The table was pulled from immuneACCESS by TCRdb, which kept in-frame rearrangements only. Such tables lose some clones; where checked, under half of the loss comes from unresolved V genes, and the rest has no known cause. The DNA gave D and trimming, while V, J and clone size come from that table. The sample table contains 100,000 or so clones; only one count was recorded for about 74% of them. Roughly 2.5% of the sample is in the top ten clones.

This sample is part of a study of cytomegalovirus exposure and HLA in healthy donors (dated by TCRdb to about 2017). At the level of the whole study: An earlier analysis of roughly 500 of the donors reported around 280 Gb of sequence data and 117 million unique TCR beta sequences obtained from approximately 180 million T cells. A later analysis re-analyzed previously published TCR beta repertoires from hundreds of donors and added high-resolution HLA genotyping to study TCR occurrence patterns. Besides the first cohort of hundreds of subjects, a separate validation cohort made up of roughly 120 different subjects was used. Among the roughly 390 genotyped donors, 75% to 90% belonged to the genetic ancestry cluster associated with self-reported Caucasian donors. On average, about 240,000 unique TCR beta nucleotide sequences were sequenced per donor among 398 genotyped donors of the cohort, with roughly a sixth of those sequences being non-productive. Alongside the repertoire data, information on donor age, sex, ethnicity and CMV serostatus was compiled. In the later analysis, no new phenotypic data were used to find candidate immune exposures; instead, reliance was placed on TCR beta sequences and their occurrence across donors. A later genetic analysis used genome-wide SNP genotypes for about 60% of the roughly 700 donors, treating that subset as a discovery cohort. Class I and class II HLA loci were covered by the typing at four-digit resolution. The number of donors typed differed by locus, with roughly 620-630 for A, B, C, DRB1 and DQB1, roughly 520 for DQA1, approximately 580 for DPA1, and over 400 for DPB1. To predict cytomegalovirus infection status, the study brought together high-throughput TCR immunosequencing, statistical association of individual TCRs with disease status, and machine learning. In an earlier analysis of 587 of the donors, high-throughput TCR beta sequencing was used to judge whether each TCR beta V gene segment behaved as functional or pseudogenic. The T cell repertoires of some 700 subjects were profiled by immunosequencing and related to cytomegalovirus serostatus. All discovery cohort repertoires had been generated on a single sequencing platform. The study was designed to test whether signatures of past pathogen exposure could be identified by cataloging public T cell receptors. Because of strong linkage in the cohort, roughly five DR-DQ haplotypes were treated as single units for association and clustering. Roughly 290 gigabases of sequencing data and around 80 million unique TCR sequences made up an early release that covered 500 to 700 HLA-typed donors. Study-level results and caveats: When HLA alleles, especially DR and DQ, strongly co-occurred, attributing TCR associations to individual alleles was difficult. Immune exposure information for the cohort was limited to CMV serostatus. The classifier was reported to diagnose cytomegalovirus status with high specificity and sensitivity in both the original and validation cohorts. Linkage disequilibrium might explain the correlated functional status among segregating V segments, but an unknown experimental factor could not be excluded. In a later analysis, TCR association rates were found to vary across HLA loci, with the most associated TCRs seen for DRB1 alleles and the fewest for HLA-C alleles. Most TCR sequences were seen in very few donors, while some public TCRs were found in many individuals. According to a later analysis, parvovirus B19, influenza, CMV and Epstein-Barr virus appeared linked to several top co-occurrence clusters. According to a later analysis, most CMV-associated TCR beta chains appeared to be HLA-restricted, and the HLA associations seemed to be driven largely by CMV exposure. In an earlier analysis of fewer than 700 of the donors, most TCR beta V segments appeared in productive rearrangements about 87% or about 30% of the time, broadly matching IMGT annotations. Because HLA typing was unavailable for some donors at each locus, only the typed subset was used in association tests. A further reported finding was that TCR beta sequences accurately predicted the HLA-A and HLA-B alleles for most subjects in the first cohort. The earlier analysis of approximately 540 of the donors excluded seventeen rarely observed V segments, including chromosome 9 orphons, because counts were too low. A later genetic analysis reported fewer N-insertions in productive TCRs among donors in an Asian-associated ancestry cluster than the roughly 720-donor mean. The authors suggested that the approach could potentially be generalized to other disease states and immunological phenotypes. In a later analysis, around 15,000 TCR beta sequences were associated with specific HLA alleles at a false discovery rate of 0.05. Three of the identified cytomegalovirus-associated TCR beta chains were confirmed in vitro to be specific for cytomegalovirus antigens. A later genetic analysis associated a missense DCLRE1C variant with V-gene and J-gene trimming of TCR beta chains, and an independent cohort replicated the association. The presence/absence analyses assumed that sequencing depth was roughly uniform across donors, and that assumption may not be true. In this cohort, only TCR beta chains were sequenced, and detectable features were limited by the absence of alpha or paired-chain data. Some IMGT-functional V segments, including TRBV6-2 and TRBV6-3, could not be distinguished by the 87-base-pair reads and were therefore excluded. A total of fewer than 200 TCR beta chains were listed by the study as associated with cytomegalovirus. A later analysis found that HLA-associated TCR beta chains were more clonally expanded and had lower generation probabilities than equally common non-associated chains. A cluster of highly shared sequence variants was judged likely to be a technical artifact of the sequencing pipeline.

The CDR3 sequence holds 14 residues, the cysteine and phenylalanine included. CDR3 DNA only is kept here, 42 bases in frame from base 1. Trimmed from V: 3 bases; trimmed from J: 6 bases; junction bases lacking a gene match: 7. The germline V gene provides CDR1 LGHNT and CDR2 FRNRAP. The cohort comprised more than 550 healthy bone marrow donors. All cohort members were sampled while nominally healthy, although unrecorded immune exposures were likely present. The donor tested CMV seronegative and was one of the 352 seronegative cohort members. Each donor provided a peripheral blood sample, and peripheral blood mononuclear cells were used for TCR beta sequencing. Genomic DNA extraction from the blood cell samples was performed with the Qiagen DNeasy Blood Extraction Kit.

The receptor was derived from a female donor in good health and CMV-seronegative. Sequencing was carried out using PBMCs. Here the chain combines TRBV12-5 and TRBJ1-2, with TRBD1 identical over 7 junction bases. The DNA reads TGTGCTAGTGGTTTTTCGACAGGGACTGATGGCTACACCTTC. Translated, it gives CASGFSTGTDGYTF.